The clone carrying this T cell receptor beta chain appeared once. The sample originates from a study of patients and donors after allogeneic stem cell transplantation. TCRdb reprocessed the RT-PCR reads with MiXCR, giving one entry per CDR3 protein. Here the sample spans more than 850,000 distinct CDR3 sequences, roughly 18% being singletons. CDR3 length equals 14 residues. Germline CDR1 reads SNHLY; CDR2 reads FYNNEI. Trimming stripped 6 bases from V and 4 bases from J, with 13 bases between. The J gene is TRBJ1-5, the V gene TRBV2; D perhaps matches TRBD1 (5 bases). The material sequenced was blood, either unsorted or a sorted T cell fraction (not recorded which). The sequence derives from a human donor who was either an allogeneic HSCT recipient or a stem cell or donor lymphocyte infusion donor (not recorded which). It is not recorded whose cells these are; they may come from a transplant donor. The CDR3, as DNA: TGTGCCAGCAGGGAGACCGAGGGGAATCAGCCCCAGCATTTT. As protein: CASRETEGNQPQHF.